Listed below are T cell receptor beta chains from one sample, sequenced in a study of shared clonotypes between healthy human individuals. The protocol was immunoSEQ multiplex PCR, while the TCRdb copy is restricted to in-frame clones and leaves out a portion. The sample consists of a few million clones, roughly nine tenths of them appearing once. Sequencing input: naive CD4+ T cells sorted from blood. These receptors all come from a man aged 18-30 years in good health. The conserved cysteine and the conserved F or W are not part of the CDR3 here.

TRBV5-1,ASSLDRMNTEAF
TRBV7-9,ASSLGSPYGYT
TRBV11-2,ASSLAGTGGYNEQF
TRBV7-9,ASSLSFAGGPAWEQF
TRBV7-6,ASSLGTYTGELF
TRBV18,ASSPQGQSRNEQF
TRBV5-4,ASSRETSGRDTGELF
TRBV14,ASSQEPSLDSYNEQF
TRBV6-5,ASPPTDVYEQY
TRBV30,AWSGTTTETQY
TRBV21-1,ASHQGPAGPSYEQY
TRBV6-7,ASSYSPGQGVNNEKLF
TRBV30,AWSVRRTPLSHTQY
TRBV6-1,ASSQGDHGEKLF
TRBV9,ASSVVPGLGTEAF
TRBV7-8,ASSPRTAQETQY
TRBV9,ASSPGTGYEYGYT
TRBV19,ASSIGYGSNQPQH
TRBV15,ATSRDKRGVLH
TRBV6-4,ASSATQRGGPTGELF
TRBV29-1,SVPRRTDYGYT
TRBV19,ASSIASPGTGELF
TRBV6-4,ASSAGGGSDTQY
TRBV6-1,ASSFKTNTGELF
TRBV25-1,ASSVSSGGYNEQF
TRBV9,ASSVGPYGGNEQF
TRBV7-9,ASSLDRGAVSYEQY
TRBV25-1,ATSSPNTQY
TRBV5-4,ASSLGQANLGTEAF
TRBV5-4,ASSLAAGAGSYNEQF
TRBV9,ASSVSAGGRNTGELF
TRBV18,ASSPGAPVNTEAF
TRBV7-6,ASSLEVGELF
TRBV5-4,ASSASGAPGTQY
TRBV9,ASSVVQGPTDTQY